These T cell receptor beta chains were read from a single sample in a study of cytomegalovirus exposure and HLA in healthy donors. Produced via immunoSEQ multiplex PCR; TCRdb's table is partial and in-frame only. The repertoire holds some 72,000 clones, with 90% to 96% as singletons. Material for sequencing was PBMCs. The receptors originated from a young man in good health and CMV-seropositive. Both conserved end residues are trimmed from each CDR3. Each record gives: J gene, V gene, CDR3 protein.

TRBJ1-1	TRBV7-9	ASSRNVRVNTEAF
TRBJ2-5	TRBV7-9	ASSLTGGEETQY
TRBJ2-1	TRBV10-1	ASSADRGSHNEQF
TRBJ1-3	TRBV6-1	ASSEPPGDGNTIY
TRBJ1-5	TRBV27	ASSLVTGDQPQH
TRBJ2-7	TRBV4-2	ASSQVGTYSYEQY
TRBJ2-5	TRBV27	ASSSPHSGGPQETQY
TRBJ2-7	TRBV11-2	ASSLTPDRGFSYEQY
TRBJ2-7	TRBV4-1	ASSQDWGEGLYEQY
-	TRBV28	ASSSRMGGVAYEQY